This T cell receptor beta chain was sequenced in a study of blood T cells in healthy people across ages. Points from the study as a whole: Donor CMV infection status was unknown, possibly confounding age-related changes in expanded clonotypes.

Combining a sample-barcoded 5' primer with a J-beta primer mix, a second PCR ran for 7 to 11 cycles. TCRdb re-derived calls from the 5' RACE reads in MiXCR, one entry per CDR3 protein. This table holds approximately 690,000 distinct CDR3 sequences, 58% found once. The CDR3 covers 16 residues. V shed 6 bases and J 3 bases; nucleotides not matched to a gene: 11. About this clonotype: Its specificity is not known.

Sequenced: blood. The J gene is TRBJ2-3, the V gene TRBV12-3 or TRBV12-4; 8 positions match TRBD2. The TCR was taken from a man in his 60s in good health. The CDR3: CASRPTSGGATDTQYF. The DNA for the CDR3 is TGTGCCAGCAGGCCCACTAGCGGAGGGGCTACAGATACGCAGTATTTT.